Below are 25 T cell receptor beta chains sequenced from a single sample in a study of identical twins. TCRdb ran MiXCR on the 5' RACE reads and lists one entry per CDR3 protein. The sample shows a few hundred thousand distinct CDR3 sequences, approximately 8.6% of them seen only once. The data were also submitted as part of a second study, on yellow fever vaccine responses in identical twins.

The sequencing sample was made of CD8+ T cells sorted from blood. These receptors all stem from a woman aged 18-35 years in good health.

The chain recombines TRBV7-2 with TRBJ2-2; D remains ambiguous. CDR1 is SGHTA and CDR2 is FQGNSA in the germline V gene. The CDR3 consists of 13 residues. The V end was cut by 4 bases, the J end by 6 bases, with 9 bases between. The CDR3 region is CASSWGLAGELFF. CDR3 DNA: TGTGCCAGCAGCTGGGGTCTGGCCGGGGAGCTGTTTTTT. The full variable domain, completed using reference TRBV7-2 and TRBJ2-2, is GAGVSQSPSNKVTEKGKDVELRCDPISGHTALYWYRQSLGQGLEFLIYFQGNSAPDKSGLPSDRFSAERTGGSVSTLTIQRTQQEDSAVYLCASSWGLAGELFFGEGSRLTVL.

This clonotype was counted ten times or more. The chain carries TRBV7-9 and TRBJ2-5; no reliable D call. The CDR3 is made up of 14 amino acids. Germline lookup yields CDR1 SEHNR and CDR2 FQNEAQ (reference sequence). With 2 bases removed from V and 0 bases from J, the gap between germline ends came to 7 bases. CDR3 loop: CASSLLGNQETQYF. The CDR3 region has the DNA TGTGCCAGCAGCTTATTAGGTAACCAAGAGACCCAGTACTTC.

The chain links TRBV19 to TRBJ2-3; the D is unclear. CDR1 and CDR2 from the germline V gene are LNHDA and SQIVND (reference sequence). The CDR3 loop spans 14 amino acids. Trimming shortened V by 4 bases and J by 6 bases, and 14 bases separated the two germline ends. CDR3 sequence reads: CASSNLPATDTQYF. CDR3 bases: TGTGCCAGTAGTAACCTCCCTGCCACCGATACGCAGTATTTT. Complete variable domain (other parts from reference TRBV19 and TRBJ2-3): DGGITQSPKYLFRKEGQNVTLSCEQNLNHDAMYWYRQDPGQGLRLIYYSQIVNDFQKGDIAEGYSVSREKKESFPLTVTSAQKNPTAFYLCASSNLPATDTQYFGPGTRLTVL.

In this sample, this clonotype turned up a few times. The chain joins TRBV9 to TRBJ2-2; 11 positions match TRBD2. Unmatched junction bases numbered 2, after V lost 3 bases and J lost 1 base. The CDR3 covers 16 residues. Germline V CDR1 and CDR2: SGDLS, YYNGEE. The CDR3 DNA reads TGTGCCAGCAGCGCGGGACTAGCGGTGAACACCGGGGAGCTGTTTTTT. This gives the protein CASSAGLAVNTGELFF.

The gene calls are TRBV7-9 and TRBJ2-5; TRBD2 matches 8 bases. V gave up 11 bases and J gave up 3 bases; unmatched junction bases: 8. Per the germline V gene, CDR1 is SEHNR and CDR2 is FQNEAQ (reference sequence). The CDR3 contains 13 residues. The CDR3 DNA reads TGTGCCCTGGCCGGGGGGGCTGAAGAGACCCAGTACTTC. Encoded protein: CALAGGAEETQYF. Full variable domain (outside the CDR3, taken from reference TRBV7-9 and TRBJ2-5): DTGVSQNPRHKITKRGQNVTFRCDPISEHNRLYWYRQTLGQGPEFLTYFQNEAQLEKSRLLSDRFSAERPKGSFSTLEIQRTEQGDSAMYLCALAGGAEETQYFGPGTRLLVL.

This clonotype turned up a few times. The chain couples TRBV4-3 to TRBJ2-3; 7 bases match TRBD2. Germline CDR1 and CDR2: LGHNA and YSLEER. J gave up 4 bases and V 1 base, and 2 bases lay outside the gene matches. This CDR3 is 14 amino acids long. CDR3 sequence (DNA): TGCGCCAGCAGCCAAGGCGGGGGAGCAGATACGCAGTATTTT. Translation: CASSQGGGADTQYF.

This clonotype turned up a few times. The chain links TRBV4-1 to TRBJ2-7; tentatively, D is TRBD2 (5 bases). This CDR3 has 13 amino acids. Germline V gene data show CDR1 as MGHRA and CDR2 as YSYEKL. V lost 3 bases and J 5 bases, leaving 11 bases between the germline ends. CDR3 coding DNA: TGCGCCAGCAGCCAGGGAGCAGTCGACGAGCAGTACTTC. As protein: CASSQGAVDEQYF.

This clonotype was detected only a few times. V is TRBV7-9 and J is TRBJ2-4, with D possibly matching TRBD1 (6 bases). There are 16 residues in the CDR3. Germline V gene sequence: CDR1 SEHNR, CDR2 FQNEAQ (reference sequence). The V end was cut by 0 bases, the J end by 2 bases, with 11 bases between. This CDR3 reads CASSLAQGLTKNIQYF. CDR3 coding DNA: TGTGCCAGCAGCTTAGCGCAGGGGTTGACCAAAAACATTCAGTACTTC.

V is TRBV12-3 or TRBV12-4 and J is TRBJ2-3; 13 positions match TRBD2. Unmatched junction bases numbered 11, after V lost 5 bases and J lost 6 bases. This CDR3 is 17 amino acids long. The CDR3 DNA sequence: TGTGCCAGCAGTCCTATTGAACTAGCGGGAGGGCAGGATACGCAGTATTTT. This encodes CASSPIELAGGQDTQYF.

This clonotype was counted only a few times. The chain uses TRBV7-9 and TRBJ2-2, with D hard to call. The CDR3 loop spans 16 amino acids. V was shortened by 0 bases and J by 2 bases, with 10 bases between the two germline ends. Germline CDR1 SEHNR, CDR2 FQNEAQ (reference sequence). CDR3 amino acids: CASSLAGVDNTGELFF. The CDR3 DNA is TGTGCCAGCAGCTTAGCTGGGGTCGACAACACCGGGGAGCTGTTTTTT.

This clonotype was seen more than once but under ten times. The CDR3 protein is CSARTSGKSTDTQYF. CDR3 in DNA: TGCAGTGCTAGGACTAGCGGGAAGAGCACAGATACGCAGTATTTT. The chain couples TRBV20-1 to TRBJ2-3; 11 bases agree with TRBD2. CDR1 is DFQATT, CDR2 SNEGSKA, per germline (reference sequence). The CDR3 totals 15 residues. The V and J ends lost 3 bases and 0 bases, in that order; junction bases with no gene match: 2.

The chain is built from TRBV21-1 and TRBJ2-3; the tabulated D call, TRBD2, remains unverified against the DNA. TRBV21-1 is described as a pseudogene. This CDR3 has 17 amino acids. For the CDR3, the DNA is TGTGCCAGCAGCAAAGATGGGGGGGGGAAGGCGGAGGATACGCAGTATTTT. This gives the protein CASSKDGGGKAEDTQYF.

This clonotype appeared a few times. This chain uses TRBV28 with TRBJ2-7; D might be TRBD2 (5 bases). The V end lost 1 base, the J end lost 6 bases, and 16 bases lay between the germline ends. The CDR3 has 15 amino acids. Germline V gene sequence: CDR1 MDHEN, CDR2 SYDVKM. CDR3 DNA sequence: TGTGCCAGCAGTTTATTACGGGGAGAGGTCTCCGAGCAGTACTTC. It codes for CASSLLRGEVSEQYF. Full variable domain (missing parts from reference TRBV28 and TRBJ2-7): DVKVTQSSRYLVKRTGEKVFLECVQDMDHENMFWYRQDPGLGLRLIYFSYDVKMKEKGDIPEGYSVSREKKERFSLILESASTNQTSMYLCASSLLRGEVSEQYFGPGTRLTVT.

V usage is TRBV27 and J usage is TRBJ2-1, with TRBD2 matching over 11 bases. The CDR3 runs 14 residues. Germline V lookup: CDR1 MNHEY, CDR2 SMNVEV (reference sequence). Unmatched junction bases numbered 13, after V lost 6 bases and J lost 15 bases. The CDR3 loop is CASSQVLAGGKRFF. CDR3 sequence (DNA): TGTGCCAGCAGCCAAGTCCTAGCGGGAGGAAAGCGGTTCTTC.

The chain couples TRBV7-2 to TRBJ2-7, with D perhaps matching TRBD1 or TRBD2 (5 bases each). The CDR3 length is 14 residues. CDR1 is SGHTA, CDR2 FQGNSA, per germline. Trimming took 4 bases from V and 3 from J, leaving 13 bases between them. CDR3 protein: CASSSPGAHYEQYF. The CDR3 bases are TGTGCCAGCAGCTCCCCCGGGGCACACTACGAGCAGTACTTC.

There are many counts of this clonotype. The chain carries TRBV15 and TRBJ2-7; TRBD1 matches at 7 bases. The V gene's germline CDR1 is LNHNV and CDR2 YYDKDF (reference sequence). This CDR3 is built from 15 residues. Trimming cost V 6 bases and J 1 base; bases outside gene matches: 9. CDR3 sequence reads: CATRPGGEGSYEQYF. In DNA form, the CDR3 reads TGTGCCACCAGACCAGGGGGAGAAGGGTCCTACGAGCAGTACTTC. The whole variable domain, remainder taken from reference TRBV15 and TRBJ2-7, is DAMVIQNPRYQVTQFGKPVTLSCSQTLNHNVMYWYQQKSSQAPKLLFHYYDKDFNNEADTPDNFQSRRPNTSFCFLDIRSPGLGDTAMYLCATRPGGEGSYEQYFGPGTRLTVT.

This chain links TRBV7-9 with TRBJ2-1, with D possibly matching TRBD1 (6 bases). This CDR3 has 15 residues. V was clipped by 5 bases and J by 4 bases, with 15 bases between them. Germline V gene lookup returns CDR1 SEHNR and CDR2 FQNEAQ (reference sequence). In nucleotides, the CDR3 is TGTGCCAGCAGCCACCACAGGGACGATTACAATGAGCAGTTCTTC. Translation gives CASSHHRDDYNEQFF.

The gene calls are TRBV20-1 and TRBJ2-2; 9 positions match TRBD2. Germline trimming cut 5 bases from V and 2 bases from J; bases unmatched to any gene: 9. The CDR3 is 16 amino acids. Germline V CDR1 and CDR2: DFQATT, SNEGSKA (reference sequence). CDR3 sequence reads: CSAGGRLAANTGELFF. The CDR3 nucleotides are TGCAGTGCTGGCGGCAGACTAGCGGCAAACACCGGGGAGCTGTTTTTT.

The chain employs TRBV20-1 and TRBJ2-1, with 10 bases aligning to TRBD2. This CDR3 has 14 residues. In germline, CDR1 is DFQATT, CDR2 SNEGSKA (reference sequence). With 1 base clipped from V and 6 bases from J, the junction kept 3 bases outside the gene matches. The CDR3 sequence is CSARVSGRVNEQFF. The CDR3 bases are TGCAGTGCTAGAGTAAGCGGGAGGGTCAATGAGCAGTTCTTC.

The V gene is TRBV30, the J gene TRBJ1-1, with unresolved D. Between the trimmed V and J ends, which lost 0 bases and 7 bases, there was a span of 9 bases. CDR1 is GTSNPN and CDR2 is SVGIG in the germline V gene (reference sequence). This CDR3 is built from 12 residues. This CDR3 is CAWSVVGIEAFF. CDR3 DNA: TGTGCCTGGAGTGTGGTTGGGATTGAAGCTTTCTTT.

The rearrangement joins TRBV6-2 or TRBV6-3 to TRBJ2-7, with D maybe TRBD1 (6 bases). This CDR3 comprises 14 residues. CDR1 and CDR2 from the germline V gene are MNHEY and SVGEGT. V lost 2 bases and J 1 base, leaving 9 bases between the germline ends. The CDR3 protein is CASSYAQGSYEQYF. The CDR3 DNA is TGTGCCAGCAGTTACGCCCAGGGGTCCTACGAGCAGTACTTC.

This clonotype was observed many times. The J gene is TRBJ2-5, the V gene TRBV12-3 or TRBV12-4; D remains unclear. V lost 5 bases and J 5 bases, leaving 12 bases between the germline ends. The length of the CDR3 is 13 residues. In DNA form, the CDR3 reads TGTGCCAGCAGTCGGGCATCCTTCGAGACCCAGTACTTC. It translates to CASSRASFETQYF.

The rearrangement joins TRBV4-3 to TRBJ2-7, with TRBD2 matching 9 bases. The CDR3 contains 16 residues. V was pared by 4 bases and J by 2 bases, with 9 bases of the junction left unmatched. CDR1 is LGHNA, CDR2 YSLEER, per germline. The CDR3 loop reads CASSPRGASGTYEQYF. CDR3 sequence (DNA): TGCGCCAGCAGCCCTAGGGGGGCTAGCGGGACCTACGAGCAGTACTTC.

This clonotype occurred a few times. CDR3 sequence: CSARGVAGGPADTQYF. The CDR3 DNA is TGCAGTGCTAGAGGAGTAGCGGGAGGGCCGGCGGATACGCAGTATTTT. The chain uses TRBV20-1 and TRBJ2-3, with 11 bases identical to TRBD2. This CDR3 is 16 amino acids long. The V segment lost 1 base and the J segment 6 bases; nucleotides outside the gene matches: 9. CDR1 is DFQATT and CDR2 is SNEGSKA in the germline V gene (reference sequence).

The chain couples TRBV7-9 to TRBJ2-3; no reliable D call. The CDR3 contains 17 residues. The germline CDR1 and CDR2 sequences are SEHNR and FQNEAQ (reference sequence). The V end was cut by 1 base, the J end by 0 bases, with 14 bases between. The CDR3 loop is CASSLELRADSTDTQYF. CDR3 DNA sequence: TGTGCCAGCAGCTTAGAGTTACGGGCCGACAGCACAGATACGCAGTATTTT.